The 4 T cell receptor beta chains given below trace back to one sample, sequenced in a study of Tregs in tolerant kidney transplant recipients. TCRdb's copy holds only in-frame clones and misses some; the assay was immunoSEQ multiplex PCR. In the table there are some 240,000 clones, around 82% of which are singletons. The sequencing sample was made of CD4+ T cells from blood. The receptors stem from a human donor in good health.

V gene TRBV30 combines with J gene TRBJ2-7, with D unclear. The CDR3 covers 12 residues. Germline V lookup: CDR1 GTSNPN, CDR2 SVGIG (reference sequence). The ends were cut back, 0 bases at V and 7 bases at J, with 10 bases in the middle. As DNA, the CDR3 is TGTGCCTGGAGTGTATCCAGAAATGAGCAGTACTTC. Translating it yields CAWSVSRNEQYF.

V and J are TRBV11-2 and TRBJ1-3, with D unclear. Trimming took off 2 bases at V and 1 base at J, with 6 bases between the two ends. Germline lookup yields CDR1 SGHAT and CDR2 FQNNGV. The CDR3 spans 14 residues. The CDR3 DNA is TGTGCCAGCAGCTTAACGACATCTGGAAACACCATATATTTT. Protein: CASSLTTSGNTIYF.

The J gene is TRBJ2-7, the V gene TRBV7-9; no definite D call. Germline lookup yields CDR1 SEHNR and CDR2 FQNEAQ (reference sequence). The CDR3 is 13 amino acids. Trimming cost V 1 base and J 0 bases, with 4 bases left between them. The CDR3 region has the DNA TGTGCCAGCAGCTTAGACCTCTCCTACGAGCAGTACTTC. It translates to CASSLDLSYEQYF. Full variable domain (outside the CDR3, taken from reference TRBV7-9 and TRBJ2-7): DTGVSQNPRHKITKRGQNVTFRCDPISEHNRLYWYRQTLGQGPEFLTYFQNEAQLEKSRLLSDRFSAERPKGSFSTLEIQRTEQGDSAMYLCASSLDLSYEQYFGPGTRLTVT.

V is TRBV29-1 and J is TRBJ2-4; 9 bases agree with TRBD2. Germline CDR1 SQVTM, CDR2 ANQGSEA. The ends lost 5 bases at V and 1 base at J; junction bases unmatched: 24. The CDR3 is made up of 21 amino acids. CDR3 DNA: TGCAGCGTTTCTGAGGGCCTAGCGGGAACCTCTCCTATATGGGCCAAAAACATTCAGTACTTC. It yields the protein CSVSEGLAGTSPIWAKNIQYF. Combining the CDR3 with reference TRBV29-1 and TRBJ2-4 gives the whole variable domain SAVISQKPSRDICQRGTSLTIQCQVDSQVTMMFWYRQQPGQSLTLIATANQGSEATYESGFVIDKFPISRPNLTFSTLTVSNMSPEDSSIYLCSVSEGLAGTSPIWAKNIQYFGAGTRLSVL.